One sample yielded the 20 T cell receptor beta chains listed below, sequenced in a study of blood T cell repertoires in COVID-19. Clones were sequenced by immunoSEQ multiplex PCR, and TCRdb holds only the in-frame ones, with some missing. The profile shows under 350,000 clones, roughly 85% of them singletons. Material for sequencing was peripheral blood. The source of these receptors is a woman in her sixties or seventies with acute or convalescent COVID-19.

The V call is TRBV5-4, the J call TRBJ1-1, with 7 bases identical to TRBD1. Germline V gene lookup returns CDR1 SGHNT and CDR2 YYREEE (reference sequence). Trimming at V came to 5 bases and at J to 6 bases, leaving 7 bases not matched to a gene. This CDR3 spans 13 amino acids. The CDR3 reads CASRPRQGPEAFF. The DNA of the CDR3 is TGTGCCAGCAGACCCCGACAGGGTCCTGAAGCTTTCTTT.

The chain combines TRBV5-1 with TRBJ1-5; 7 bases line up with TRBD1. V lost 4 bases to trimming and J lost 4 bases; unmatched junction nucleotides: 14. The CDR3 length is 17 residues. Germline V gene lookup returns CDR1 SGHRS and CDR2 YFSETQ. This CDR3 reads CASSVKQGKGGNQPQHF. Here the CDR3 DNA reads TGCGCCAGCAGCGTGAAACAGGGGAAGGGTGGTAATCAGCCCCAGCATTTT.

The CDR3 bases are TGTGCCAGCAGTGGTGAGGGGGACAGGGGAAATACTGAAGCTTTCTTT. Its translation is CASSGEGDRGNTEAFF. The chain couples TRBV5-4 to TRBJ1-1; 10 bases match TRBD1. This CDR3 has 16 amino acids. V lost 5 bases and J lost 5; bases outside the gene matches: 12. CDR1 and CDR2 (germline): SGHNT, YYREEE (reference sequence).

This clone showed up just once. The V call is TRBV5-1, the J call TRBJ1-1, with D maybe TRBD1 (6 bases). The CDR3 contains 14 residues. From germline, CDR1 is SGHRS and CDR2 YFSETQ. The V end was cut by 4 bases, the J end by 2 bases, with 12 bases between. The chain's CDR3 is CASSTGQLNTEAFF. CDR3 nucleotides: TGCGCCAGCAGCACCGGACAGTTAAACACTGAAGCTTTCTTT.

V and J are TRBV3-1 (or the pseudogene TRBV3-2) and TRBJ2-7; TRBD1 matches at 9 bases. In germline, CDR1 is LGHDT, CDR2 YNNKEL (reference sequence). J was trimmed by 9 bases and V by 2 bases; bases with no gene match: 8. The CDR3 contains 14 residues. CDR3 residues: CASSQYGDRAWQYF. The CDR3 nucleotides are TGTGCCAGCAGCCAATATGGGGACAGGGCATGGCAGTACTTC.

The chain combines TRBV27 with TRBJ1-2; D might be TRBD1 (6 bases). This CDR3 is built from 13 residues. Germline loops: CDR1 MNHEY, CDR2 SMNVEV (reference sequence). Trimming removed 5 bases at V and 3 bases at J, with 10 bases between. In DNA, the CDR3 is TGTGCCAGCAGTCCCGACAGGTACTATGGCTACACCTTC. Protein product: CASSPDRYYGYTF.

The J gene is TRBJ2-2, the V gene TRBV5-1; 10 bases are a match to TRBD1. Per the germline V gene, CDR1 is SGHRS and CDR2 is YFSETQ. The V and J ends lost 1 base and 7 bases, in that order; junction bases with no gene match: 10. The CDR3 is made up of 17 amino acids. The CDR3 region is CASSLSRQGAQSGELFF. CDR3 bases: TGCGCCAGCAGCTTGTCTCGACAGGGGGCGCAGAGCGGGGAGCTGTTTTTT.

This chain uses TRBV3-1 (or the pseudogene TRBV3-2) with TRBJ2-3, with 11 positions matching TRBD2. Looked up from germline, CDR1 is LGHDT and CDR2 is YNNKEL (reference sequence). V lost 4 bases, J lost 0 bases, and 3 bases stayed unmatched. CDR3 size: 16 residues. CDR3 protein: CASSRPSGGSTDTQYF. The CDR3 DNA sequence: TGTGCCAGCAGCCGCCCTAGCGGGGGGAGCACAGATACGCAGTATTTT.

This chain links TRBV4-2 with TRBJ2-1; maybe TRBD2 (6 bases). With 0 bases removed from V and 2 bases from J, the gap between germline ends came to 14 bases. This CDR3 comprises 17 residues. The germline V gene has CDR1 LGHNA and CDR2 YNFKEQ. CDR3 region: CASSQEPGGVAYNEQFF. CDR3 coding DNA: TGTGCCAGCAGCCAAGAACCCGGCGGGGTCGCCTACAATGAGCAGTTCTTC.

The chain recombines TRBV2 with TRBJ2-4; D possibly corresponds to TRBD1 (6 bases). This CDR3 spans 16 amino acids. Germline-derived CDR1 and CDR2 are SNHLY and FYNNEI. V lost 8 bases to trimming and J lost 0 bases, with 17 bases between them. The CDR3 coding sequence is TGTGCCAGCGACCTCGGACAGTTAATAGCCAAAAACATTCAGTACTTC. This codes for CASDLGQLIAKNIQYF.

The rearrangement uses TRBV18 and TRBJ2-7; 14 bases match TRBD2. CDR1 and CDR2 (germline): KGHSH, LQKENI. The CDR3 runs 14 residues. V shed 3 bases, J shed 6 bases, and the junction held 1 base outside the gene matches. CDR3: CASSPGLAGVEQYF. CDR3 DNA: TGTGCCAGCTCACCGGGACTAGCGGGGGTCGAGCAGTACTTC. Using reference TRBV18 and TRBJ2-7 for the parts outside the CDR3, the full variable domain is NAGVMQNPRHLVRRRGQEARLRCSPMKGHSHVYWYRQLPEEGLKFMVYLQKENIIDESGMPKERFSAEFPKEGPSILRIQQVVRGDSAAYFCASSPGLAGVEQYFGPGTRLTVT.

The rearrangement links TRBV30 to TRBJ1-5, with D perhaps TRBD1 (5 bases). Trimming removed 7 bases from V and 7 bases from J, with 14 bases in between. CDR3 length: 12 residues. In germline, CDR1 is GTSNPN, CDR2 SVGIG (reference sequence). CDR3 sequence: CASNTGSQPQHF. The DNA of the CDR3 is TGTGCCTCTAACACAGGTAGCCAGCCCCAGCATTTT.

In regard to this clone: Compared with germline, one end of the junction differs, possibly owing to a read error. This sequence joins TRBV7-9 and TRBJ1-1, with D maybe TRBD1 (6 bases). The length of the CDR3 is 12 residues. CDR1 and CDR2 from the germline V gene are SEHNR and FQNEAQ (reference sequence). CDR3 sequence (DNA): TGTGCCAGCAGCTTACTCGGGGGGGCGCTTGACTTT. Translating it yields CASSLLGGALDF.

V is TRBV7-9 and J is TRBJ2-1; D may be TRBD1 (6 bases). Germline V gene sequence: CDR1 SEHNR, CDR2 FQNEAQ (reference sequence). The ends were cut back, 2 bases at V and 5 bases at J, with 16 bases in the middle. The CDR3 has 16 amino acids. The CDR3 loop is CASSLLSWGQNNEQFF. The DNA for the CDR3 is TGTGCCAGCAGCTTATTATCGTGGGGGCAAAACAATGAGCAGTTCTTC.

CDR3 sequence (DNA): TGTGCCAGCAAAGATCCAGGGAGGAACTATGGCTACACCTTC. It translates to CASKDPGRNYGYTF. The chain links TRBV2 to TRBJ1-2, with a possible D match to TRBD1 (5 bases). Trimming stripped 7 bases from V and 2 bases from J, with 14 bases between. The CDR3 consists of 14 residues. The germline CDR1 and CDR2 sequences are SNHLY and FYNNEI. The entire variable domain, with the rest obtained from reference TRBV2 and TRBJ1-2, is as follows: EPEVTQTPSHQVTQMGQEVILRCVPISNHLYFYWYRQILGQKVEFLVSFYNNEISEKSEIFDDQFSVERPDGSNFTLKIRSTKLEDSAMYFCASKDPGRNYGYTFGSGTRLTVV.

V is TRBV19 and J is TRBJ1-1; D might be TRBD1 (6 bases). Germline values: CDR1 LNHDA, CDR2 SQIVND (reference sequence). This CDR3 comprises 16 residues. V lost 1 base and J lost 4, with 16 bases in between. The CDR3 DNA sequence: TGTGCCAGTAGTATAGGGCGGACAGTAGGGCCCACTGAAGCTTTCTTT. Translating gives CASSIGRTVGPTEAFF.

This clone was counted only a few times. The chain uses TRBV12-5 and TRBJ1-1, with D possibly TRBD1 on 6 matching bases. This CDR3 is built from 13 residues. Germline V lookup: CDR1 LGHNT, CDR2 FRNRAP. Trimming pared 1 base from V and 8 bases from J, leaving 11 bases between. Here the CDR3 DNA reads TGTGCTAGTGGTTTGGGACCCGGGACAGAAGCTTTCTTT. Protein product: CASGLGPGTEAFF.

The chain employs TRBV20-1 and TRBJ2-7; D may be TRBD2 (6 bases). This CDR3 has 13 amino acids. Per the germline V gene, CDR1 is DFQATT and CDR2 is SNEGSKA (reference sequence). Trimming took 3 bases from V and 6 from J, leaving 15 bases between them. CDR3 sequence: CSASETRVREQYF. CDR3 coding DNA: TGCAGTGCTAGTGAGACTAGGGTCCGCGAGCAGTACTTC.

The V gene is TRBV5-6, the J gene TRBJ2-1; D not resolved. This CDR3 has 15 amino acids. V dropped 0 bases and J dropped 2 bases, with 9 bases sitting between them. Germline-derived CDR1 and CDR2 are SGHDT and YYEEEE. CDR3: CASSLGGTPYNEQFF. CDR3 nucleotides: TGTGCCAGCAGCTTGGGAGGAACCCCCTACAATGAGCAGTTCTTC. The variable domain in full, completed from reference TRBV5-6 and TRBJ2-1, reads DAGVTQSPTHLIKTRGQQVTLRCSPKSGHDTVSWYQQALGQGPQFIFQYYEEEERQRGNFPDRFSGHQFPNYSSELNVNALLLGDSALYLCASSLGGTPYNEQFFGPGTRLTVL.

This sequence joins TRBV14 and TRBJ2-1; the match to TRBD2 covers 8 bases. Germline V lookup: CDR1 SGHDN, CDR2 FVKESK. Trimming took 8 bases from V and 7 from J; bases not matched to a gene: 10. This CDR3 is 14 amino acids long. DNA of the CDR3: TGTGCCAGCGAGGGGCGGGGGGCCTTGAATGAGCAGTTCTTC. Translating gives CASEGRGALNEQFF.